This T cell receptor (beta chain) was recorded in a study of shared clonotypes between healthy human individuals. In the study overall: CD4 naive and memory got three plates each, CD8 naive two, CD8 memory one. General study points: Relative to their counterparts shared across all four donors, non-shared clonotypes exhibited diminished generation probabilities.

Sequencing was performed with immunoSEQ multiplex PCR; in TCRdb, only in-frame clones are kept and a portion is missing. The sample lists over a million clones; approximately 78% were seen once. This clone was detected only a few times. The antigen is undetermined. Germline V lookup: CDR1 MDHEN, CDR2 SYDVKM. The V and J ends lost 7 bases and 4 bases respectively, with 7 bases between them. The CDR3 contains 12 residues. The specimen sequenced was memory CD4+ T cells from PBMCs. Subset meaning: CD45RA-negative fraction. This sequence originates from a man aged 18-30 years in good health. Some clones in this sample may be carry-over from other donors' samples. The chain combines TRBV28 with TRBJ2-2; tentatively, D is TRBD1 (6 bases). CDR3 amino acids: CASTGATGELFF. The CDR3 DNA reads TGTGCCAGCACAGGGGCCACCGGGGAGCTGTTTTTT. Full variable domain (outside the CDR3, taken from reference TRBV28 and TRBJ2-2): DVKVTQSSRYLVKRTGEKVFLECVQDMDHENMFWYRQDPGLGLRLIYFSYDVKMKEKGDIPEGYSVSREKKERFSLILESASTNQTSMYLCASTGATGELFFGEGSRLTVL.